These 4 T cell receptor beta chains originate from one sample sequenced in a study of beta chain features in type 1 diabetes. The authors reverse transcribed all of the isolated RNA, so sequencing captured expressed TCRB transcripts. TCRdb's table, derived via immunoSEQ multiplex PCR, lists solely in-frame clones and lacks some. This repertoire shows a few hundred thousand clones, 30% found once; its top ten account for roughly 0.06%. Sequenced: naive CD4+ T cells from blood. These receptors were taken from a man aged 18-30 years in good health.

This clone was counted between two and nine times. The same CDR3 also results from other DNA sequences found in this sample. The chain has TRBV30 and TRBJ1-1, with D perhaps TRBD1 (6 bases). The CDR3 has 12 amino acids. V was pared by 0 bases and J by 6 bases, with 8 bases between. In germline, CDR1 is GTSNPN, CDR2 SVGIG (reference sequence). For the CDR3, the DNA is TGTGCCTGGAGTGTGCGGGGGCCTGAAGCTTTCTTT. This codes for CAWSVRGPEAFF.

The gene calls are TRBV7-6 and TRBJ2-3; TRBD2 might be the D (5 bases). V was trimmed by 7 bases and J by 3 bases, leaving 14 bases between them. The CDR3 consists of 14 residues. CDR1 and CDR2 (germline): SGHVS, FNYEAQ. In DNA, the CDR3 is TGTGCCAGCATAGCGAGGGCCGGGACAGATACGCAGTATTTT. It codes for CASIARAGTDTQYF.

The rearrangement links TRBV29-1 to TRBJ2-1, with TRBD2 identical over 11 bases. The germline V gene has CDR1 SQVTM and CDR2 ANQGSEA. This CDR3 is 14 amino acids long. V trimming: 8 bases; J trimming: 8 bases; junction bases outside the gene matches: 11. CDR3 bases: TGCAGCCTGGTAGCTAGCGGGAGGTGGGATGAGCAGTTCTTC. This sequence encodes CSLVASGRWDEQFF.

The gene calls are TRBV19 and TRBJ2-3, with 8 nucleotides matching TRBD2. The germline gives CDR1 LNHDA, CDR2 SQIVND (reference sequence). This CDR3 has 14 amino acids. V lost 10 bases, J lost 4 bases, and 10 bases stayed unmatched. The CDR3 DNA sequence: TGTGCCACCACAACCGGGACTAGATCAGATACGCAGTATTTT. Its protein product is CATTTGTRSDTQYF.